These 30 T cell receptor beta chains originate from one sample sequenced in a study of blood T cell repertoires in COVID-19. Only in-frame clones appear in the TCRdb table, and some are missing; sequencing was by immunoSEQ multiplex PCR. The repertoire holds 250,000 to 300,000 clones, with about 89% as singletons. Sequenced input: PBMCs or T cells enriched from blood (not recorded which). These receptor sequences come from a woman aged 40 to 50 who had recovered from COVID-19.

This chain uses TRBV5-1 with TRBJ1-1, with 10 bases aligning to TRBD1. CDR3 length equals 16 residues. Trimming at V came to 2 bases and at J to 1 base, leaving 5 bases not matched to a gene. Germline lookup yields CDR1 SGHRS and CDR2 YFSETQ. The CDR3 spells CASSFRQGAQNTEAFF. For the CDR3, the DNA is TGCGCCAGCAGCTTCCGACAGGGGGCACAGAACACTGAAGCTTTCTTT. The full variable domain, with the rest looked up from reference TRBV5-1 and TRBJ1-1, is KAGVTQTPRYLIKTRGQQVTLSCSPISGHRSVSWYQQTPGQGLQFLFEYFSETQRNKGNFPGRFSGRQFSNSRSEMNVSTLELGDSALYLCASSFRQGAQNTEAFFGQGTRLTVV.

The chain combines TRBV9 with TRBJ2-2, with D perhaps TRBD2 (5 bases). The CDR3 spans 14 residues. Per the germline V gene, CDR1 is SGDLS and CDR2 is YYNGEE. V shed 5 bases and J shed 2 bases, with 10 bases lying between them. The CDR3 region is CASRAGINTGELFF. CDR3 nucleotide sequence: TGTGCCAGCAGAGCCGGGATTAACACCGGGGAGCTGTTTTTT. The whole variable domain, remainder taken from reference TRBV9 and TRBJ2-2, is DSGVTQTPKHLITATGQRVTLRCSPRSGDLSVYWYQQSLDQGLQFLIQYYNGEERAKGNILERFSAQQFPDLHSELNLSSLELGDSALYFCASRAGINTGELFFGEGSRLTVL.

The gene calls are TRBV6-5 and TRBJ2-5; 8 positions match TRBD2. The CDR3 totals 14 residues. The germline CDR1 and CDR2 sequences are MNHEY and SVGAGI. V was pared by 8 bases and J by 7 bases, with 12 bases of the junction left unmatched. CDR3 DNA: TGTGCCAGCGGGGGGACTAGTATGATCGGGACCCAGTACTTC. This gives the protein CASGGTSMIGTQYF.

The CDR3, as DNA: TGCGCCAGCAGCCAAGGAGTGCGGCGGGAGGGGGGACTCAATGAGCAGTTCTTC. It translates to CASSQGVRREGGLNEQFF. This chain joins TRBV4-3 and TRBJ2-1, with 9 bases matching TRBD2. Germline trimming cut 1 base from V and 6 bases from J; bases unmatched to any gene: 13. Germline assignment: CDR1 LGHNA and CDR2 YSLEER. CDR3 length: 18 residues.

The chain carries TRBV5-1 and TRBJ2-3; 7 nucleotides align to TRBD2. CDR1 and CDR2 from the germline V gene are SGHRS and YFSETQ. This CDR3 spans 18 amino acids. After removal of 0 bases from V and 1 base from J, the junction contained 11 bases not matched to a gene. The CDR3 here is CASSLEPWAGARTDTQYF. The CDR3 nucleotides read TGCGCCAGCAGCTTGGAACCCTGGGCGGGAGCTCGCACAGATACGCAGTATTTT.

The gene calls are TRBV5-4 and TRBJ2-4, with D possibly being TRBD2 (5 bases). The CDR3 contains 18 residues. CDR1 is SGHNT, CDR2 YYREEE, per germline (reference sequence). V dropped 2 bases and J dropped 0 bases, with 18 bases sitting between them. In nucleotides, the CDR3 is TGTGCCAGCAGCTTCGGGAAGGGCAGACCTTTAGCCAAAAACATTCAGTACTTC. Its protein product is CASSFGKGRPLAKNIQYF.

The J gene is TRBJ1-2, the V gene TRBV19; D may be TRBD1 (5 bases). The germline V gene has CDR1 LNHDA and CDR2 SQIVND (reference sequence). CDR3 length: 13 residues. Trimming removed 6 bases at V and 1 base at J, with 9 bases between. For the CDR3, the DNA is TGTGCCAGTAGGCGGGACTTTAACTATGGCTACACCTTC. This sequence encodes CASRRDFNYGYTF.

The J gene is TRBJ1-2, the V gene TRBV6-1; the D is unclear. The CDR3 covers 16 residues. V lost 2 bases and J 0 bases, leaving 13 bases between the germline ends. CDR1 is MNHNS and CDR2 is SASEGT in the germline V gene. The CDR3 sequence is CASSELQVRSNYGYTF. In DNA form, the CDR3 reads TGTGCCAGCAGTGAACTCCAAGTCAGGTCTAACTATGGCTACACCTTC.

This clone has just one count. The CDR3 region has the DNA TGTGCCAGCAGTTACTCGAGGACTAGGTTCGAGCAGTTCTTC. It codes for CASSYSRTRFEQFF. The rearrangement joins TRBV6-5 to TRBJ2-1, with TRBD2 matching over 7 bases. CDR3 size: 14 residues. Trimming took 0 bases from V and 10 from J; bases not matched to a gene: 6. Germline V lookup: CDR1 MNHEY, CDR2 SVGAGI.

The chain couples TRBV6-5 to TRBJ2-5; no definite D call. This CDR3 is 13 amino acids long. The ends were cut back, 2 bases at V and 5 bases at J, with 9 bases in the middle. CDR1 is MNHEY and CDR2 is SVGAGI in the germline V gene. The CDR3 bases are TGTGCCAGCAGTTACCCCCCGGGTGAGACCCAGTACTTC. Amino acid sequence: CASSYPPGETQYF.

This rearrangement joins TRBV11-2 to TRBJ1-1; no reliable D call. The V and J ends lost 5 bases and 2 bases respectively, with 9 bases between them. CDR3 length equals 13 residues. Looked up from germline, CDR1 is SGHAT and CDR2 is FQNNGV. CDR3 nucleotide sequence: TGTGCCAGCAGCCTGCGGCTAAACACTGAAGCTTTCTTT. It yields the protein CASSLRLNTEAFF.

As DNA, the CDR3 is TGCGCCAGCAGCTTGGTGGTGGGCGAAAAACTGTTTTTT. Protein: CASSLVVGEKLFF. The rearrangement uses TRBV5-1 and TRBJ1-4, with unresolved D. CDR1 SGHRS and CDR2 YFSETQ come from the germline V gene. This CDR3 is 13 amino acids long. V was shortened by 0 bases and J by 8 bases, with 8 bases between the two germline ends.

V and J are TRBV6-5 and TRBJ2-3, with D possibly TRBD1 on 5 matching bases. Trimming took 6 bases from V and 2 from J, leaving 12 bases between them. The CDR3 has 14 amino acids. The germline gives CDR1 MNHEY, CDR2 SVGAGI. CDR3 protein: CASRLQGFTDTQYF. The CDR3 nucleotides are TGTGCCAGCAGGCTCCAGGGATTCACAGATACGCAGTATTTT.

Comment on this clone: At one end, the junction sequence differs from germline, possibly due to a read error. J is TRBJ1-1 and V is TRBV6-5, with 7 bases aligning to TRBD1. There are 14 residues in the CDR3. The germline CDR1 and CDR2 sequences are MNHEY and SVGAGI. The CDR3 loop is CASNYGQANTEAFF. The CDR3 DNA sequence: TGTGCCAGCAATTACGGACAGGCAAACACTGAAGCTTTCTTT.

In DNA form, the CDR3 reads TGTGCCAGCACCCCGGGGGGGGAGGACTATGGCTACACCTTC. This sequence encodes CASTPGGEDYGYTF. This chain joins TRBV2 and TRBJ1-2; perhaps TRBD1 as D (5 bases). Germline V CDR1 and CDR2: SNHLY, FYNNEI. The V end was cut by 7 bases, the J end by 3 bases, with 15 bases between. This CDR3 spans 14 amino acids. The full variable domain, completed using reference TRBV2 and TRBJ1-2, is EPEVTQTPSHQVTQMGQEVILRCVPISNHLYFYWYRQILGQKVEFLVSFYNNEISEKSEIFDDQFSVERPDGSNFTLKIRSTKLEDSAMYFCASTPGGEDYGYTFGSGTRLTVV.

The J gene is TRBJ2-7, the V gene TRBV2, with D perhaps TRBD2 (5 bases). Trimming took off 5 bases at V and 3 bases at J, with 8 bases between the two ends. Germline V gives CDR1 SNHLY, CDR2 FYNNEI. CDR3 length equals 12 residues. CDR3 coding DNA: TGTGCCAGCAGTTTAGGGAGCTACGAGCAGTACTTC. Its translation: CASSLGSYEQYF.

This clone appeared once. The CDR3: CASSYEYTEAFF. The CDR3 DNA reads TGTGCCAGCAGCTACGAGTACACTGAAGCTTTCTTT. This chain connects TRBV11-1 to TRBJ1-1; no definite D call. V was clipped by 4 bases and J by 3 bases, with 6 bases between them. Germline values: CDR1 SGHAT, CDR2 FQDESV (reference sequence). The CDR3 runs 12 residues.

J is TRBJ2-3 and V is TRBV7-8; the match to TRBD2 covers 10 bases. Germline loops: CDR1 SGHVS, CDR2 FQNEAQ. Trimming at V came to 1 base and at J to 5 bases, leaving 3 bases not matched to a gene. The CDR3 sequence is 15 residues long. The CDR3 coding sequence is TGTGCCAGCAGCTTAGGGCTAGCGGGAGAAGATACGCAGTATTTT. Amino acids: CASSLGLAGEDTQYF.

V is TRBV21-1 and J is TRBJ2-3; the table's D call of TRBD2 was not tested on the DNA. TRBV21-1 is a pseudogene segment. The CDR3 spans 18 residues. CDR3 coding DNA: TGTGCCAGCAGCAAAGTCCTCAGAATAGCGGCCCGCACAGATACGCAGTATTTT. It yields the protein CASSKVLRIAARTDTQYF.

V is TRBV9 and J is TRBJ2-2; D remains ambiguous. V was clipped by 0 bases and J by 7 bases, with 10 bases between them. The germline V gene has CDR1 SGDLS and CDR2 YYNGEE. The CDR3 contains 14 residues. The CDR3 DNA is TGTGCCAGCAGCGTAGCAGGTTCTAACGGGGAGCTGTTTTTT. Translated: CASSVAGSNGELFF.

The V call is TRBV7-3, the J call TRBJ1-2; 9 nucleotides line up with TRBD1. Germline values: CDR1 SGHTA, CDR2 FQGTGA. The CDR3 is 15 amino acids. V gave up 5 bases and J gave up 4 bases; unmatched junction bases: 8. CDR3 sequence reads: CASSPDRGGGYGYTF. In DNA form, the CDR3 reads TGTGCCAGCAGCCCGGACAGGGGCGGGGGCTATGGCTACACCTTC.

The rearrangement joins TRBV5-1 to TRBJ1-2; a possible D gene is TRBD1 (5 bases). V lost 0 bases to trimming and J lost 4 bases, with 22 bases between them. Germline V lookup: CDR1 SGHRS, CDR2 YFSETQ. The CDR3 loop spans 18 amino acids. This CDR3 is CASSLDVGGDRRRYGYTF. CDR3 bases: TGCGCCAGCAGCTTGGATGTCGGGGGGGATCGACGACGCTATGGCTACACCTTC.

This clone was detected only once. The chain couples TRBV21-1 to TRBJ2-1; the table calls TRBD2, which could not be checked here. TRBV21-1 is reported as a pseudogene. This CDR3 is built from 16 residues. The CDR3 DNA follows: TGTGCCAGCAGCAAGCGGTCGGGAGAATCCTACAATGAGCAGTTCTTC. This translates into CASSKRSGESYNEQFF.

The chain employs TRBV6-4 and TRBJ2-2, with unresolved D. Deletions cut 5 bases from V and 2 bases from J, with 6 bases between. CDR1 MRHNA and CDR2 SNTAGT come from the germline V gene. This CDR3 contains 13 residues. The CDR3 here is CASSLTNTGELFF. The DNA for the CDR3 is TGTGCCAGCAGTCTGACAAACACCGGGGAGCTGTTTTTT.

This clone turned up a few times. The genes are TRBV10-3 and TRBJ2-7, with TRBD1 as a possible D gene (7 bases). V lost 5 bases and J 7 bases, leaving 12 bases between the germline ends. Germline V lookup: CDR1 ENHRY, CDR2 SYGVKD. The CDR3 loop spans 12 amino acids. CDR3 sequence: CAISKQGTEQYF. CDR3 DNA sequence: TGTGCCATCAGTAAACAGGGGACTGAGCAGTACTTC.

The V and J genes are TRBV5-1 and TRBJ1-5; 7 nucleotides match TRBD1. V was clipped by 5 bases and J by 0 bases; unmatched bases: 5. This CDR3 has 15 amino acids. Germline V gives CDR1 SGHRS, CDR2 YFSETQ. The CDR3 nucleotides read TGCGCCAGCAGTTGGAGGGGGCCTAGCAATCAGCCCCAGCATTTT. This sequence encodes CASSWRGPSNQPQHF.

This clone was detected only a few times. This chain joins TRBV14 and TRBJ1-1; 8 positions match TRBD1. V lost 4 bases, J lost 5 bases, and 12 bases stayed unmatched. This CDR3 comprises 16 residues. Germline V lookup: CDR1 SGHDN, CDR2 FVKESK. For the CDR3, the DNA is TGTGCCAGCAGCCCCAGACAGGGGATGAGAGCTACTGAAGCTTTCTTT. The encoded protein is CASSPRQGMRATEAFF.

The chain employs TRBV19 and TRBJ1-2, with D possibly matching TRBD1 (5 bases). Germline assignment: CDR1 LNHDA and CDR2 SQIVND (reference sequence). V dropped 2 bases and J dropped 4 bases, with 11 bases sitting between them. There are 14 residues in the CDR3. The CDR3 DNA reads TGTGCCAGTAGTATAAGGGACTCGAGCTATGGCTACACCTTC. Translation gives CASSIRDSSYGYTF.

This chain links TRBV11-2 with TRBJ2-3; 10 bases align to TRBD2. Looked up from germline, CDR1 is SGHAT and CDR2 is FQNNGV. CDR3 length: 17 amino acids. The V and J ends lost 3 bases and 2 bases, in that order; junction bases with no gene match: 8. CDR3 in DNA: TGTGCCAGCAGCTTCTCCGGGCTAGCGGGGGTCACAGATACGCAGTATTTT. It yields the protein CASSFSGLAGVTDTQYF. Full variable domain (missing parts from reference TRBV11-2 and TRBJ2-3): EAGVAQSPRYKIIEKRQSVAFWCNPISGHATLYWYQQILGQGPKLLIQFQNNGVVDDSQLPKDRFSAERLKGVDSTLKIQPAKLEDSAVYLCASSFSGLAGVTDTQYFGPGTRLTVL.

The chain uses TRBV9 and TRBJ2-3; no reliable D call. The germline gives CDR1 SGDLS, CDR2 YYNGEE. V lost 0 bases and J 3 bases, leaving 2 bases between the germline ends. CDR3 length: 12 residues. The CDR3 spells CASSVVTDTQYF. The CDR3 DNA reads as TGTGCCAGCAGCGTAGTAACAGATACGCAGTATTTT.